The present entry profiles one T cell receptor (beta chain) with its context. No antigen is known for it. Researchers ran the PCR with 60 Vbeta and 13 Jbeta primers. Measured with immunoSEQ multiplex PCR; TCRdb has only the in-frame clones, and not every one. The sample carries 77,000 or so clones, 78% recorded once. The data originate from a study of cytomegalovirus exposure and HLA in healthy donors. The overall study: Assignment to the Caucasian-associated ancestry cluster applied to more than 75% of the approximately 400 genotyped donors. Findings and limits, study-wide: Relative to the approximately 700-donor mean, N-insertions were reportedly fewer in an Asian-associated ancestry cluster in a later analysis. Reportedly, diagnosis of cytomegalovirus status by the classifier showed high specificity and sensitivity. Later analysis indicated greater clonal expansion among HLA-associated TCR beta chains than among equally common other chains.

CDR3 length: 15 amino acids. The V end lost 3 bases, the J end lost 0 bases, and 10 bases lay between the germline ends. Germline V gene data show CDR1 as SGHVS and CDR2 as FNYEAQ. Sequencing was done on a sample of PBMCs. This sequence originates from a man between 40 and 49 years old in good health and CMV-seronegative. The genes are TRBV7-6 and TRBJ2-3; the D is unclear. Here the CDR3 reads CASSFFFSSTDTQYF. CDR3 nucleotide sequence: TGTGCCAGCAGCTTTTTCTTCTCTAGCACAGATACGCAGTATTTT.